This T cell receptor beta chain comes out of a study of T cell repertoires in cytomegalovirus infection. For the study at large: Recently identified HLA-C-restricted CMV epitopes and well-studied HLA-B-restricted CMV epitopes were used by the study. Matching HLA type, along with CMV infection, was indicated by public TCR beta signatures. General observations from the study: Cumulated frequencies of public TCR beta families served to identify carriers of CMV plus the relevant HLA. HLA-C-restricted CMV clonotypes gave the most frequent clonotype in two of eight donors.

TCRdb reprocessed the reads with MiXCR, giving one entry per CDR3 protein. The sample contains approximately 260,000 distinct CDR3 sequences, about 20% of which appear only once. Germline assignment: CDR1 SQVTM and CDR2 ANQGSEA. Trimming shortened V by 6 bases and J by 0 bases, and 12 bases separated the two germline ends. The CDR3 runs to 14 residues. Note on this clonotype: Its target is unknown.

The sequencing here drew on cultured PBMCs, taken from culture after CMV antigen stimulation. The TCR sequence derives from a human donor in good health (CMV status not recorded). Some clones in this sample may be carry-over from other donors' samples. The V call is TRBV29-1, the J call TRBJ1-3, with TRBD1 as a possible D gene (6 bases). The CDR3, as DNA: TGCAGCGTCTCCCAGGGGCTCTCTGGAAACACCATATATTTT. Protein sequence: CSVSQGLSGNTIYF.